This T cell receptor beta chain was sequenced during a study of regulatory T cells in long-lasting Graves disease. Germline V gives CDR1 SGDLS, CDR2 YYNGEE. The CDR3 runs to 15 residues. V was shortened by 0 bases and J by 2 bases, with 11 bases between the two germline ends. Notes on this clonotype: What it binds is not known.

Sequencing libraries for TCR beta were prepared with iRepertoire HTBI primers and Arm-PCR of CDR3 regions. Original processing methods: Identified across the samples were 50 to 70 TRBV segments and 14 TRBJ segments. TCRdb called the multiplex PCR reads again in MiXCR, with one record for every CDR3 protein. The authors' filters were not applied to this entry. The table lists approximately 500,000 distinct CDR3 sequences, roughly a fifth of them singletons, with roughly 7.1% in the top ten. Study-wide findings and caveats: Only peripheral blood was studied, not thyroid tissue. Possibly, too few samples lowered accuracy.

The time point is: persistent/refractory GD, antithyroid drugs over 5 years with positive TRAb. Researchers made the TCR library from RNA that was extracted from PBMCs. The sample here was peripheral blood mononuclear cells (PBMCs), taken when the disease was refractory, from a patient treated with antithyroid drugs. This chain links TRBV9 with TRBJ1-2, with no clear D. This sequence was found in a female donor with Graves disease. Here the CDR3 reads CASSVGADANYGYTF. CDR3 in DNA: TGTGCCAGCAGCGTAGGGGCAGACGCGAACTATGGCTACACCTTC.